This section outlines one T cell receptor (beta chain) sequence together with its context. Its antigen is unknown. No clone much larger than this one lies a single base away; base qualities are absent. The sample is drawn from a study of OX40 agonist ivuxolimab in advanced cancers. The study in broad terms: Ivuxolimab was a fully human IgG2 agonistic monoclonal antibody targeting the costimulatory receptor OX40 (CD134). The paper covers the monotherapy dose-escalation part of the phase I ivuxolimab trial, which included N of about 50 patients. Patients were allowed to have had prior anti-PD-1, anti-PD-L1 or anti-CTLA-4 therapy, and approximately 40% of the dose-escalation patients had been treated with checkpoint inhibitors. A male proportion of roughly 80% and a mean age of approximately 60 years, ranging from about 23 to 79, were recorded for the dose-escalation cohort. Peripheral TCRbeta sequencing was intended to test whether TCR sequence diversity was altered and clonal T-cell expansion was caused by ivuxolimab. Intravenous ivuxolimab was administered to patients every 2 weeks at six dose levels: 0.01, 0.1, 0.3, 1.5, 3 and 10 mg/kg. Partial responses were achieved by three dose-escalation patients, of whom one had hepatocellular carcinoma and two had cutaneous melanoma. Of the 50 to 55 patients in dose escalation, some 20 had hepatocellular carcinoma, some 15 had melanoma, 9 had renal cell carcinoma and 9 had head and neck cancer.

The study at large found these results: After ivuxolimab, more expanded clones were found on average in CD8+ T cells than in CD4+ T cells. At doses of 0.1 to 3.0 mg/kg, clonal expansion of both CD4+ and CD8+ blood T cells was observed from baseline to week 6. Low levels of normalized T-cell clonal expansion were also seen in some patients who did not respond. In the 0.1-3.0 mg/kg groups, partial responders were among the patients with the lowest normalized peripheral clonal expansion, particularly in CD8+ T cells. The antigen specificity of the peripheral T cells that underwent clonal expansion was not determined.

V is pruned by 3 bases and J by 1 base, leaving 5 bases of the junction without a gene match. The CDR3 starts with the cysteine, ends with the phenylalanine, and has 17 residues. This entry keeps only the CDR3 DNA: 51 bases, framed from base 1. Per the germline V gene (reference sequence), MNHEY is the CDR1 and SMNVEV is the CDR2. Patients with autoimmune disease history or receiving systemic immunosuppression were excluded from the trial. Peripheral blood for TCR sequencing was collected from all dose cohorts at baseline, on cycle 4 day 1, and on cycle 7 day 1. The samples were taken from a phase I, first-in-human, multicenter, open-label dose-escalation trial of ivuxolimab. Adults with locally advanced or metastatic melanoma, renal cell, hepatocellular, or head and neck squamous cell carcinoma were enrolled in the trial. Before TCR sequencing, CD4+ and CD8+ T cells were separately sorted from peripheral blood.

Genomic DNA was isolated from the sorted cells so that the TCRbeta CDR3 region could be sequenced. The immunoSEQ Assay was used for sequencing of TCRbeta CDR3 regions. As stored in TCRdb, this immuneACCESS dataset retains in-frame rearrangements with V and J assigned. A fraction of the clones does not appear; measured against another copy, unresolved V genes explain less than half of the discrepancy, and the remainder lacks a known reason. The sample records about 14,000 clones, about 80% of which are singletons. Clones ranked in the top ten supply 13% to 15% of the sample. Recombination joined TRBV27 with TRBJ2-7, with 14 bases aligning to TRBD2. The input for sequencing was CD4+ or CD8+ T cells sorted from blood, taken in a trial of the OX40 agonist ivuxolimab. The source is an adult with an advanced solid tumor such as melanoma, head and neck, liver or kidney cancer. DNA sequence: TGTGCCAGCAGTTTCGGGACTAGCGGGAGATGGTCCTACGAGCAGTACTTC. The resulting protein is CASSFGTSGRWSYEQYF.